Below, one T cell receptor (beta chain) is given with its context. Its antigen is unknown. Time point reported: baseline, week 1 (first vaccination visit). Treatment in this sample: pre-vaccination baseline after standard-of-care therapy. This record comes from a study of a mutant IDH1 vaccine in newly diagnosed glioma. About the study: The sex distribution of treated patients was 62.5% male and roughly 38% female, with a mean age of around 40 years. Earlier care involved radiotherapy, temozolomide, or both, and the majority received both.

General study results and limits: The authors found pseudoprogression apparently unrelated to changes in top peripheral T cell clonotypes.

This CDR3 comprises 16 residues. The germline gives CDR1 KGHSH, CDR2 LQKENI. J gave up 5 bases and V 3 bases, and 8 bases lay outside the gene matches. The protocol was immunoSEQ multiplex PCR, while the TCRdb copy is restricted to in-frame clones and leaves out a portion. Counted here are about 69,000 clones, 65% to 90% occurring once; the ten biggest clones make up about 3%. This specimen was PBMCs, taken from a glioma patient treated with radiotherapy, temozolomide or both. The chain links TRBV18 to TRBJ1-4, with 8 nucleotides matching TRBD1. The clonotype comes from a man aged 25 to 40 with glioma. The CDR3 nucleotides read TGTGCCAGCTCACCCCCAAGACAGGGGAGGAATGAAAAACTGTTTTTT. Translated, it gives CASSPPRQGRNEKLFF.